This entry lists 2 T cell receptor beta chains sequenced from one sample in a study of technical replicates of blood from several donors (TCRdb year 2017). Receptor libraries were prepared by the immunoSEQ multiplex PCR assay. TCRdb carries this immuneACCESS record with in-frame sequences only. Its versions omit some clonotypes, under half of them owing to an unresolved V gene in the studies checked, with the rest unexplained. Recorded for this sample are tens of thousands of clones; roughly 92% of them occurred a single time. Jointly, the top ten make up 0.2% to 0.25% of the sample. The specimen was T cells isolated from PBMCs. These receptors all come from a human donor in good health.

This clone has more than one count but fewer than ten. The chain uses TRBV29-1 and TRBJ1-2, with 9 bases aligning to TRBD1. The CDR3 runs to 13 residues. Germline CDR1 and CDR2: SQVTM and ANQGSEA. Trimming at V came to 6 bases and at J to 3 bases, leaving 5 bases not matched to a gene. CDR3 region: CSVRDREHYGYTF. In DNA, the CDR3 is TGCAGCGTGAGGGACAGGGAACACTATGGCTACACCTTC.

The genes are TRBV11-2 and TRBJ2-5, with TRBD2 matching 8 bases. The CDR3 runs 19 residues. Per the germline V gene, CDR1 is SGHAT and CDR2 is FQNNGV. V lost 4 bases to trimming and J lost 4 bases; unmatched junction nucleotides: 20. The CDR3 region has the DNA TGTGCCAGCAGCTCGGACCTATTCGGGGGGGGCCGATCCGCAGAGACCCAGTACTTC. Its protein is CASSSDLFGGGRSAETQYF.